This T cell receptor (beta chain) is from a study of vaccination effects on CD4 cells after COVID-19 (dated by TCRdb to the early 2020s). Regarding the research as a whole: Each participant got two doses of an mRNA SARS-CoV-2 vaccine, either BNT162b2 or mRNA-1273. The Oncomine TCR Beta short-read assay on an Illumina iSeq 100 was used to sequence cultures from other donors in the study. Altogether, around 11 COVID-19 convalescent patients and several SARS-CoV-2-naive healthy vaccine recipients made up the full study. SARS-CoV-2 spike-specific CD4+ TCR repertoires from before and after mRNA vaccination were compared in COVID-19 convalescent patients and in infection-naive vaccine recipients. The full study reports these points: Both infection-induced and vaccine-induced clones contracted markedly at late post-vaccination timepoints, which is consistent with waning T cell responses. The study was limited by a small number of convalescent patients, and early post-infection timepoints were lacking. In healthy vaccine recipients, vaccine-induced clones were almost all SARS-CoV-2 mono-reactive, with only 1 of 255 cross-reactive with common cold coronaviruses.

Via the germline V gene (reference sequence), CDR1 is MNHEY and CDR2 SMNVEV. V and J are trimmed by 2 bases and 7 bases, and the gene matches miss 3 bases of the junction. Including cysteine and phenylalanine, the CDR3 has 13 amino acids. CDR3 DNA is the only sequence kept; it has 39 bases, read in frame from the first base. Concerning this clone: Its antigen remains undetermined. No base-level quality is on record; no much larger clone is a single base apart.

Library prep was done by the immunoSEQ multiplex PCR assay. DNA from the cultured and isolated CD4+ T cells underwent TCR beta CDR3 sequencing. Processing in the source paper ran as follows. Non-productive TCR sequences were removed, reads were trimmed to the CDR3 region, and CDR3s of at least 7 amino acids were retained. Antigen-specific clonotypes were identified using the MANAFEST web app by comparison of expansion in peptide wells against reference cultures. Positive clones required FDR<0.05 expansion versus reference and all other wells, odds ratio above 5, and frequency above 0.1% in two replicate wells. Cross-reactive clonotypes were defined as significantly expanded in SARS-CoV-2 spike wells and in at least one common cold coronavirus spike condition. Levenshtein distance calculated with the stringdist R package was used to assess CDR3 similarity, and unrooted trees were constructed with ape in R 3.6.1. TCRdb provides this immuneACCESS table in a form limited to in-frame rearrangements. Some clones are lacking; in checked studies, under half of them reflect an unresolved V gene, and why the rest are absent is not known. V and J calls and clone size are copied from that table; D and trimming were computed from the DNA. The sample table shows 27,000 or so clones, and 72% are seen once. In total, the top ten clones hold about 11% of the sample.

To identify antigen-specific CD4+ T cell clonotypes by their expansion, the ViraFEST assay first stimulated PBMC with viral peptide pools and then applied TCR sequencing. After about 10 days of culture, CD4+ T cells were isolated with the EasySep CD4+ T cell isolation kit. None of the healthy vaccine recipients had a prior SARS-CoV-2 infection, which was confirmed by nucleocapsid antibody tests that came back negative both before and after vaccination. Each well held two million PBMC cultured in IMDM containing approximately 5% human AB serum, 9.5 to 10 IU/ml IL-2 and gentamicin, along with about 10 ug/ml peptides. On days 3 and 7, half of the culture medium was replaced with fresh IL-2-containing medium. Unless noted otherwise, every peptide stimulation condition was grown in triplicate wells. PBMC were separated from whole blood using Ficoll-Paque Plus gradient centrifugation and were then either cryopreserved at -140C or used fresh. The spike proteins of SARS-CoV-2 and of the common cold coronaviruses HCoV-NL63, HCoV-OC43 and HCoV-229E were spanned by overlapping peptide pools. The QIAamp micro DNA kit was used to extract genomic DNA from the cultured CD4+ T cells.

Rearrangement joined TRBV27 to TRBJ1-2; the central 8 bases match TRBD1. The sequence was obtained from a human donor who received a COVID-19 vaccine. The input for sequencing was CD4+ T cells from PBMCs cultured with SARS-CoV-2 spike peptides, taken before COVID-19 vaccination. The cell subset or site label here, explained by the study, means: SARS-CoV-2 spike overlapping peptide pool stimulation. This receptor carries the CDR3 CASSLARGLGYTF. In nucleotide form, the sequence is TGTGCCAGCAGTTTAGCCAGGGGGCTTGGCTACACCTTC.